The TCR beta chain described here comes from a study of human T cells and chemical hapten exposure. Study-level points and caveats: TCRs at high frequency, those above 1 in 1000, did not change with DPC sensitization.

Documented time point: patch test 3, about 24 weeks after DPC sensitization. Treatment noted: therapeutic diphenylcyclopropenone sensitization with weekly scalp DPC. Extraction yielded total RNA from whole blood (unfractionated). Individual cDNA molecules had unique molecular identifiers attached to them by the library. TCRdb re-called the RACE reads with MiXCR, one entry per CDR3 protein. The repertoire has about 120,000 distinct CDR3 sequences, around 11% of them found once; the top ten carry approximately 2.5%. This clonotype was counted only a few times. Its specificity is not known. Sequences were derived from whole blood, sampled in connection with sensitization to the hapten diphenylcyclopropenone (DPC). This receptor was identified in a woman aged 45-65 years with alopecia areata. Some clones in this sample may be carry-over from other donors' samples.

The CDR3 region has the DNA TGTGCCAGCAAGGGACAGGGGGCGAGCACTGAAGCTTTCTTT. It codes for CASKGQGASTEAFF. This sequence joins TRBV2 and TRBJ1-1; 12 bases are a match to TRBD1. This CDR3 is built from 14 residues. V gave up 7 bases and J gave up 4 bases; unmatched junction bases: 4. CDR1 SNHLY and CDR2 FYNNEI come from the germline V gene. Full variable domain (rest looked up from reference TRBV2 and TRBJ1-1): EPEVTQTPSHQVTQMGQEVILRCVPISNHLYFYWYRQILGQKVEFLVSFYNNEISEKSEIFDDQFSVERPDGSNFTLKIRSTKLEDSAMYFCASKGQGASTEAFFGQGTRLTVV.